This entry lists 8 T cell receptor beta chains sequenced from one sample in a study of OX40 agonist ivuxolimab in advanced cancers. The assay was immunoSEQ multiplex PCR, and TCRdb's table has in-frame clones only and misses some. The table records about 35,000 clones, about 70% of them present only once. Specimen: CD4+ or CD8+ T cells sorted from blood, collected in a trial of the OX40 agonist ivuxolimab. The receptors were sampled from an adult with an advanced solid tumor such as melanoma, head and neck, liver or kidney cancer.

A few counts support this clone. The J gene is TRBJ2-1, the V gene TRBV10-3; D tentatively fits TRBD1 or TRBD2 (5 bases each). Germline values: CDR1 ENHRY, CDR2 SYGVKD. This CDR3 region has 19 residues. V shed 3 bases and J shed 5 bases, with 26 bases lying between them. Written as DNA, the CDR3 is TGTGCCATCAGTGAAGGTCCCCCCCGTACCGTCGGGGCCAACAATGAGCAGTTCTTC. The encoded protein is CAISEGPPRTVGANNEQFF.

This clone was seen at least ten times. The genes are TRBV5-1 and TRBJ1-2; no clear D gene. This CDR3 region has 14 residues. The germline V gene encodes CDR1 SGHRS and CDR2 YFSETQ. With 2 bases removed from V and 3 bases from J, the gap between germline ends came to 11 bases. The CDR3 region has the DNA TGCGCCAGCAGCTTATACCGGGAGGACTATGGCTACACCTTC. It encodes CASSLYREDYGYTF.

The chain has TRBV29-1 and TRBJ2-7; D remains unclear. CDR3 length: 15 residues. V lost 0 bases, J lost 3 bases, and 15 bases lay in between. Germline V lookup: CDR1 SQVTM, CDR2 ANQGSEA. Here the CDR3 DNA reads TGCAGCGTTGAAGATCTGTCAGCGCGTTACTACGAGCAGTACGTC. This encodes CSVEDLSARYYEQYV.

Turning to this clone: The sample has other DNA sequences that encode this CDR3 too. This chain links TRBV5-6 with TRBJ2-5; 7 bases map to TRBD2. The V and J ends lost 4 bases and 4 bases, in that order; junction bases with no gene match: 4. There are 13 residues in the CDR3. The V gene's germline CDR1 is SGHDT and CDR2 YYEEEE. In DNA, the CDR3 is TGTGCCAGCAGCAGAAGCGGGGCAGAGACCCAGTACTTC. It encodes CASSRSGAETQYF.

Only a few counts were recorded for this clone. The chain recombines TRBV6-1 with TRBJ2-4; TRBD1 is a possible D gene (5 bases). Germline V lookup: CDR1 MNHNS, CDR2 SASEGT. This CDR3 contains 14 residues. V lost 2 bases and J 9 bases, leaving 14 bases between the germline ends. CDR3 DNA sequence: TGTGCCAGCAGTGAAAAGGCAGGGAATGGCATTCAGTACTTC. Amino acids: CASSEKAGNGIQYF.

The V gene is TRBV5-6, the J gene TRBJ2-3; tentatively, D is TRBD1 or TRBD2 (5 bases each). In germline, CDR1 is SGHDT, CDR2 YYEEEE. The CDR3 is 13 amino acids. V was trimmed by 3 bases and J by 6 bases, leaving 11 bases between them. For the CDR3, the DNA is TGTGCCAGCAGCTGGGGGTACGGGGATACGCAGTATTTT. Protein sequence: CASSWGYGDTQYF.

This clone has more than one count but fewer than ten. The chain recombines TRBV6-5 with TRBJ2-7, with 7 bases matching TRBD1. Germline loops: CDR1 MNHEY, CDR2 SVGAGI. The CDR3 has 15 residues. The trim removed 5 bases at V and 3 bases at J, leaving 10 bases unmatched. The DNA for the CDR3 is TGTGCCAGCAGTCCAACCCCGGGACAGAGCTACGAGCAGTACGTC. This translates into CASSPTPGQSYEQYV.

The chain couples TRBV11-2 to TRBJ2-7, with D possibly matching TRBD1 (5 bases). V shed 1 base and J shed 3 bases, with 7 bases lying between them. This CDR3 comprises 13 residues. Germline-derived CDR1 and CDR2 are SGHAT and FQNNGV. The CDR3, as DNA: TGTGCCAGCAGCTTAGGGGGCCGCTACGAGCAGTACTTC. Translation gives CASSLGGRYEQYF.